This T cell receptor (beta chain) was sequenced for a study of OX40 agonist ivuxolimab in advanced cancers. Background for the entire study: The costimulatory receptor OX40 (CD134) was targeted by ivuxolimab, a fully human IgG2 agonistic monoclonal antibody. Intravenous ivuxolimab was administered to patients every 2 weeks at six dose levels: 0.01, 0.1, 0.3, 1.5, 3 and 10 mg/kg. Of the roughly 52 dose-escalation patients, hepatocellular carcinoma was present in around 19, melanoma in roughly 15, renal cell carcinoma in 9 and head and neck cancer in 9. In the dose-escalation cohort, more than 75% of patients were male, and the mean age was around 60 years, with a range of about 23 to 85. Patients were allowed to have had prior anti-PD-1, anti-PD-L1 or anti-CTLA-4 therapy, and roughly 40% of the dose-escalation patients had been treated with checkpoint inhibitors. Partial responses were achieved by three dose-escalation patients, of whom one had hepatocellular carcinoma and two had cutaneous melanoma. The point of sequencing TCRbeta in the periphery was to test whether ivuxolimab changed TCR sequence diversity and drove clonal T-cell expansion. The paper covers the monotherapy dose-escalation part of the phase I ivuxolimab trial, which included N = 52 patients. Results and caveats for the whole study, not just this receptor: After ivuxolimab, more expanded clones were found on average in CD8+ T cells than in CD4+ T cells. In the 0.1-3.0 mg/kg groups, partial responders had among the lowest normalized peripheral clonal expansion, particularly in CD8+ T cells. At doses of 0.1 to 3.0 mg/kg, clonal expansion of both CD4+ and CD8+ T cells in blood was seen between baseline and week 6. Low levels of normalized T-cell clonal expansion were also seen in some nonresponding patients. The antigen specificity of the clonally expanded peripheral T cells was not determined.

There are a few counts of this clone. This clone's antigen is unknown. One base away there is no much larger clone; base qualities are not given. The CDR3 covers 15 residues, taking in both the cysteine and the phenylalanine. CDR3 DNA is the only sequence kept; it has 45 bases, read in frame from the first base. For this chain, trimming is 6 bases at the V end and 9 bases at the J end, and the number of junction bases without a gene match is 15. According to the germline V gene (reference sequence), CDR1 reads MNHEY and CDR2 reads SMNVEV. The trial excluded patients who had a history of autoimmune disease or were on systemic immunosuppression. Peripheral blood for TCR sequencing was drawn from every dose cohort at baseline, at cycle 4 day 1 and at cycle 7 day 1. Samples were obtained from an open-label, multicenter, first-in-human phase I dose-escalation trial of ivuxolimab. Adults with locally advanced or metastatic melanoma, renal cell, hepatocellular, or head and neck squamous cell carcinoma were enrolled in the trial. Before TCR sequencing, CD4+ T cells and CD8+ T cells were sorted from peripheral blood as separate populations.

Genomic DNA was isolated from the sorted cells so that the TCRbeta CDR3 region could be sequenced. TCRbeta CDR3 regions were sequenced using the immunoSEQ Assay. Entries here come from immuneACCESS through TCRdb and include only in-frame sequences with V and J called. Some clones fail to appear in such tables; in the studies checked, an unresolved V gene covers under half of the shortfall, and the cause of the remainder is unknown. Across this sample there are some 65,000 clones, with 87% seen only once. 2.5% to 3% of the sample is taken by the ten largest. The clonotype was recovered from an adult with an advanced solid tumor such as melanoma, head and neck, liver or kidney cancer. Recombination linked TRBV27 to TRBJ2-3; 7 bases in the middle match TRBD2. The sample in question was CD4+ or CD8+ T cells sorted from blood, obtained in a trial of the OX40 agonist ivuxolimab. The CDR3 protein sequence reads: CASRPNQRGRGTQYF. The DNA sequence is as follows: TGTGCCAGCAGGCCTAACCAGCGGGGTCGGGGGACGCAGTATTTT.